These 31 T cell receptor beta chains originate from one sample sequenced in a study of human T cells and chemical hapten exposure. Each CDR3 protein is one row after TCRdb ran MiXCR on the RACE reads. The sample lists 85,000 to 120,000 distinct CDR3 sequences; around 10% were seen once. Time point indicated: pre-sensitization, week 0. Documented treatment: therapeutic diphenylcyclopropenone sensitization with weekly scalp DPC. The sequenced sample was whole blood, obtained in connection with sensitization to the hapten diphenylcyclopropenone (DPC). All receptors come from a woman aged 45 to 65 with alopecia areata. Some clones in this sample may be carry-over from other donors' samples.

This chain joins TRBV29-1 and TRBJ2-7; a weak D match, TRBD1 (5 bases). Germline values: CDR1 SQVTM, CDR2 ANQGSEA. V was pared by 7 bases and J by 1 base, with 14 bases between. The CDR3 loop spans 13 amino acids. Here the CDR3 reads CSALVQGSYEQYF. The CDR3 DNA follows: TGCAGCGCCCTCGTGCAGGGATCCTACGAGCAGTACTTC.

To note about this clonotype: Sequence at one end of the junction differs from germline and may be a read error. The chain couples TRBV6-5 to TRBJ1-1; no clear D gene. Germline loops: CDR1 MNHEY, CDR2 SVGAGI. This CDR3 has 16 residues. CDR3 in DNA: TGTGTCAGCACCCAAACGTTCCCACAGTGGCGAACTGAAGCTTTCTTT. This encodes CVSTQTFPQWRTEAFF.

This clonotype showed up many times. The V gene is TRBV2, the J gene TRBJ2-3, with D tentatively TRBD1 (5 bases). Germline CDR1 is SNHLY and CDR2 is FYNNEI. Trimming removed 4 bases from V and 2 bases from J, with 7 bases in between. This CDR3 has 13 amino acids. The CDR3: CASSGQTTDTQYF. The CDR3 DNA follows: TGTGCCAGCAGTGGACAGACCACAGATACGCAGTATTTT.

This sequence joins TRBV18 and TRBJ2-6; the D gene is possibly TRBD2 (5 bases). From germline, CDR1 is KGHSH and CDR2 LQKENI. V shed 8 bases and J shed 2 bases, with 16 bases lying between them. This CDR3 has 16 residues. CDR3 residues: CASTTSYGTGANVLTF. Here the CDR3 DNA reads TGTGCCAGCACGACTTCCTACGGGACTGGGGCCAACGTCCTGACTTTC.

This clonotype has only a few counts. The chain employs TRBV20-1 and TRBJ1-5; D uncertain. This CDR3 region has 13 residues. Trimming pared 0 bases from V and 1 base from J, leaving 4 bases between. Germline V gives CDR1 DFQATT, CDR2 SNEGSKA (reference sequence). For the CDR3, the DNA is TGCAGTGCTAGAGATCGAAGCAATCAGCCCCAGCATTTT. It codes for CSARDRSNQPQHF.

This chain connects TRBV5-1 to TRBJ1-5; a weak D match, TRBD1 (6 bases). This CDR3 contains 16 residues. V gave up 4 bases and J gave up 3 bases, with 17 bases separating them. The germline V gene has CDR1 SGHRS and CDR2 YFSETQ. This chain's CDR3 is CASSPGGGAVNQPQHF. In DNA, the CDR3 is TGCGCCAGCAGCCCGGGAGGGGGTGCCGTCAATCAGCCCCAGCATTTT.

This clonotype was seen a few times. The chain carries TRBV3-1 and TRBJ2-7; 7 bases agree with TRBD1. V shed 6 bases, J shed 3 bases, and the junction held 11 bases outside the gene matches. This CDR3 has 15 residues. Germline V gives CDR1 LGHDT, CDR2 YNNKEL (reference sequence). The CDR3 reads CASSQPGTANYEQYF. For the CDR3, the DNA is TGTGCCAGCAGTCAACCCGGGACAGCGAACTACGAGCAGTACTTC.

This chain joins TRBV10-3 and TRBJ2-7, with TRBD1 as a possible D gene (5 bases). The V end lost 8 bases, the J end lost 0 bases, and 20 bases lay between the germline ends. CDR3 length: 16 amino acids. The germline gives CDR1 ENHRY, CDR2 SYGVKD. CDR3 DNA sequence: TGTGCCATCCGTCAGAGTAGACAGCCTCCCTCCTACGAGCAGTACTTC. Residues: CAIRQSRQPPSYEQYF.

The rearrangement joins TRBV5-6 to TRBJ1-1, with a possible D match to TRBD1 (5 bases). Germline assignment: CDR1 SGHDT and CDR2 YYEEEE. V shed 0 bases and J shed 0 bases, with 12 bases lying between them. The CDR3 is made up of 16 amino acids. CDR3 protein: CASSLEEGIMNTEAFF. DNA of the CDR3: TGTGCCAGCAGCTTGGAGGAGGGGATAATGAACACTGAAGCTTTCTTT.

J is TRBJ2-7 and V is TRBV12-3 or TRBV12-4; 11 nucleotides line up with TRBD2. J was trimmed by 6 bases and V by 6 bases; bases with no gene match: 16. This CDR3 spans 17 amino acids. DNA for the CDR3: TGTGCCAGCAGCCCCGAACTAGCGGGAGCTTTCGGCATCGAGCAGTACTTC. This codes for CASSPELAGAFGIEQYF.

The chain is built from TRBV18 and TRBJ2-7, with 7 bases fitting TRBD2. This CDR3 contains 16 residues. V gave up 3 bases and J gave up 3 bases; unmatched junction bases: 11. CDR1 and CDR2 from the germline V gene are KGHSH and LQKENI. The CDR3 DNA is TGTGCCAGCTCACCGCAAGGCGGGAGCCCCTTCTACGAGCAGTACTTC. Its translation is CASSPQGGSPFYEQYF.

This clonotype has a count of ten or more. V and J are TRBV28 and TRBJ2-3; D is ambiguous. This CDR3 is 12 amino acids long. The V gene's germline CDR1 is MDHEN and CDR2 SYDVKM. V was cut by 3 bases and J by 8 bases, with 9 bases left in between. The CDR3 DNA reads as TGTGCCAGCAGTTTCCCTGAGCCTACGCAGTATTTT. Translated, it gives CASSFPEPTQYF.

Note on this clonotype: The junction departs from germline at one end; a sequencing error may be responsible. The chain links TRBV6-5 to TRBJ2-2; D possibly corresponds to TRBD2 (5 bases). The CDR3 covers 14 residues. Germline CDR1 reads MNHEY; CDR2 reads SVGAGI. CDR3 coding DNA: TGTGCCAGCAGTTATTGGAAGAACACCGGGGAGCTGTCTTTT. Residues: CASSYWKNTGELSF.

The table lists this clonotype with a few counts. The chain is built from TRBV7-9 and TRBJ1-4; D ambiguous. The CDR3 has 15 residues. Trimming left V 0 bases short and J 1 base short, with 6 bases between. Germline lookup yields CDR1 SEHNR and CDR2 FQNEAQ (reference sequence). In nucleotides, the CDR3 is TGTGCCAGCAGCTTAGCTGTCGGAACTAATGAAAAACTGTTTTTT. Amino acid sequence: CASSLAVGTNEKLFF.

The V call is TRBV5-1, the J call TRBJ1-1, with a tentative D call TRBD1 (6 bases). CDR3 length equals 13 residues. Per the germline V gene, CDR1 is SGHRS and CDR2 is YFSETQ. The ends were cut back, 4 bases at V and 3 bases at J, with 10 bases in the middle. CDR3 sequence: CASSPDSYTEAFF. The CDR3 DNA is TGCGCCAGCAGCCCGGACAGCTACACTGAAGCTTTCTTT.

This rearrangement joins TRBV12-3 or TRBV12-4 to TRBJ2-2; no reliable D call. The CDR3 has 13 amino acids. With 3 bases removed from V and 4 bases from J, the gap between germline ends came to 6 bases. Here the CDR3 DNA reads TGTGCCAGCAGTTTGTGGAGCACCGGGGAGCTGTTTTTT. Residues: CASSLWSTGELFF.

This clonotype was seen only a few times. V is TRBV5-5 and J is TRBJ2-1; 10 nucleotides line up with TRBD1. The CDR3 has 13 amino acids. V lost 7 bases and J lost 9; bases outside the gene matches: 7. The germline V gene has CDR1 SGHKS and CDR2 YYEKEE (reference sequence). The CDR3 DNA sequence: TGTGCCAGCCGCCGGACAGGGGGATCTGAGCAGTTCTTC. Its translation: CASRRTGGSEQFF.

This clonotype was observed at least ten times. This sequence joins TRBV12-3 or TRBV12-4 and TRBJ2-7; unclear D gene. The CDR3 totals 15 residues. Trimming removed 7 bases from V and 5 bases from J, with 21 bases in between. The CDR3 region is CASTRPGLGSNEQYF. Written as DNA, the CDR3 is TGTGCCAGCACCCGACCGGGCCTTGGGTCCAACGAGCAGTACTTC.

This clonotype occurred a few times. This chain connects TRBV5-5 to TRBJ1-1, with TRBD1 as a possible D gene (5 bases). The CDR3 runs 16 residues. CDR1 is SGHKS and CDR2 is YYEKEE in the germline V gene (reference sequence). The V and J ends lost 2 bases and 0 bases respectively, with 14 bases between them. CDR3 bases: TGTGCCAGCAGCTTTCCCCTCGGGGCTATGAACACTGAAGCTTTCTTT. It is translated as CASSFPLGAMNTEAFF.

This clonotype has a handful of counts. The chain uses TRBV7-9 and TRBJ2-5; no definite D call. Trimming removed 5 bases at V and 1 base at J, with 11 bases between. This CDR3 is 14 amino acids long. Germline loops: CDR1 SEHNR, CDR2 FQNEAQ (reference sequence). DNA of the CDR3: TGTGCCAGCAGCCCGAGAGAGATCCAAGAGACCCAGTACTTC. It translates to CASSPREIQETQYF.

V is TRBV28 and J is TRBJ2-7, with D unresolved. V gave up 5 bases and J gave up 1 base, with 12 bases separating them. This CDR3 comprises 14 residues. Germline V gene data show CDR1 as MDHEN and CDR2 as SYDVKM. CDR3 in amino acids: CASSVFQASYEQYF. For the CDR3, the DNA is TGTGCCAGCAGTGTATTCCAGGCGTCCTACGAGCAGTACTTC. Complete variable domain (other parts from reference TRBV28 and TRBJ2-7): DVKVTQSSRYLVKRTGEKVFLECVQDMDHENMFWYRQDPGLGLRLIYFSYDVKMKEKGDIPEGYSVSREKKERFSLILESASTNQTSMYLCASSVFQASYEQYFGPGTRLTVT.

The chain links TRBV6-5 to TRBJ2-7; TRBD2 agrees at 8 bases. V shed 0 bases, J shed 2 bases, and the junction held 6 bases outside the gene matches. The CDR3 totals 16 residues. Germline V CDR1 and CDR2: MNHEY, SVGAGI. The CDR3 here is CASSYSAAGGAYEQYF. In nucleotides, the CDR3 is TGTGCCAGCAGTTACTCTGCGGCGGGAGGAGCCTACGAGCAGTACTTC.

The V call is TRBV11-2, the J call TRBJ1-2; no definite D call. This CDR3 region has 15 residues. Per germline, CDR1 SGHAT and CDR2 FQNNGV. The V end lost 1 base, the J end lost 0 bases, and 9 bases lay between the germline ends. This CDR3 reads CASSLVGLANYGYTF. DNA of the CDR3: TGTGCCAGCAGCTTAGTCGGCCTGGCTAACTATGGCTACACCTTC.

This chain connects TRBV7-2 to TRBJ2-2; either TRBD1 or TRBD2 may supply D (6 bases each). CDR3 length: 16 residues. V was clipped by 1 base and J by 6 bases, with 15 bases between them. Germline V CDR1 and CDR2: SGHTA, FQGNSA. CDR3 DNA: TGTGCCAGCAGCTTAGGCAGGGGTAGCGGCGCCGGGGAGCTGTTTTTT. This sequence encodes CASSLGRGSGAGELFF.

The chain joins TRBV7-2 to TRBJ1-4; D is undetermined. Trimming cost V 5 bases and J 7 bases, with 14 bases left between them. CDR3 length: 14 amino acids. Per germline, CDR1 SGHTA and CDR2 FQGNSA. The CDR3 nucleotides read TGTGCCAGCAGCACTTTACTCCCTGGTGAAAAACTGTTTTTT. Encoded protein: CASSTLLPGEKLFF.

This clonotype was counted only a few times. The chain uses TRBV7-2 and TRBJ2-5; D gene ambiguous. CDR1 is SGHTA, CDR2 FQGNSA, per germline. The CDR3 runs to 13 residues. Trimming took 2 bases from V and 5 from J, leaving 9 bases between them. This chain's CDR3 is CASSLMIGETQYF. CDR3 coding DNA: TGTGCCAGCAGCTTAATGATCGGGGAGACCCAGTACTTC.

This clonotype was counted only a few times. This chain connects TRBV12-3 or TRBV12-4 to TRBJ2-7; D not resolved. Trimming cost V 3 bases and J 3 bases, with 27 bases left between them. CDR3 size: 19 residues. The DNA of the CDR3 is TGTGCCAGCAGTTTCCTCGTCCGGCATCAGGAGTATCACAACTACGAGCAGTACTTC. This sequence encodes CASSFLVRHQEYHNYEQYF.

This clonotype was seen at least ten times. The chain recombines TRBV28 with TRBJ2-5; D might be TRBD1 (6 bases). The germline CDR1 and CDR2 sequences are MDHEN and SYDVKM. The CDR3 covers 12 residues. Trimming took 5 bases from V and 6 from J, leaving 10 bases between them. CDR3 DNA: TGTGCCAGCAGTACCCAGGGGAAGACCCAGTACTTC. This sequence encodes CASSTQGKTQYF.

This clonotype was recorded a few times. The chain's CDR3 is CASSSEGSGIYNEQFF. CDR3 nucleotide sequence: TGTGCCAGCAGTTCCGAGGGTAGCGGGATCTACAATGAGCAGTTCTTC. This sequence joins TRBV2 and TRBJ2-1; the match to TRBD2 covers 8 bases. Germline trimming cut 5 bases from V and 3 bases from J; bases unmatched to any gene: 9. The CDR3 spans 16 residues. Germline CDR1 reads SNHLY; CDR2 reads FYNNEI.

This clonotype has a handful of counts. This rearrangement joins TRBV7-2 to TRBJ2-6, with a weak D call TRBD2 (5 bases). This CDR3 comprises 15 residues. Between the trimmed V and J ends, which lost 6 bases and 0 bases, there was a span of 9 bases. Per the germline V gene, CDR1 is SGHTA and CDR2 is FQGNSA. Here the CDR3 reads CASSSGSSGANVLTF. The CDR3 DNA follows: TGTGCCAGCAGTTCTGGGAGCTCTGGGGCCAACGTCCTGACTTTC.

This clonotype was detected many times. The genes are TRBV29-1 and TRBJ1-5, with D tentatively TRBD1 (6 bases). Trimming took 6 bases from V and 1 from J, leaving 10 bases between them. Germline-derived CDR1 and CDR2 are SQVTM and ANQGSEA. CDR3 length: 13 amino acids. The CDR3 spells CSVGQLSNQPQHF. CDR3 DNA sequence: TGCAGCGTCGGACAGTTAAGCAATCAGCCCCAGCATTTT.